This paragraph covers one T cell receptor beta chain sequence. Germline assignment: CDR1 GTSNPN and CDR2 SVGIG (reference sequence). V was shortened by 4 bases and J by 7 bases, with 22 bases between the two germline ends. This CDR3 has 15 amino acids. The data derive from a study of CD8 T cells in ankylosing spondylitis. TCRdb reprocessed the 5' RACE reads with MiXCR, giving one entry per CDR3 protein. The table shows about 140,000 distinct CDR3 sequences, with around 6.6% occurring only once. Sequenced input: blood, either unsorted or a sorted T cell fraction (not recorded which). The chain is built from TRBV30 and TRBJ1-2; the D is unclear. This clonotype originated in a female donor with ankylosing spondylitis or in good health (not recorded which). The CDR3 region has the DNA TGTGCCTGGAAGGTAGCTAGGGTGAACCCCCCTGGCTACACCTTC. It is translated as CAWKVARVNPPGYTF.